Listed here is a single TCR beta chain. The CDR3 covers 15 residues. V dropped 0 bases and J dropped 1; count of bases not matched to a gene: 1. Germline values: CDR1 SGHRS, CDR2 YFSETQ. The record originates from a study of blood T cell repertoires in COVID-19. Turning to the study itself: Both acute and convalescent COVID-19 samples were obtained from the United States, Italy and Spain.

Generated by immunoSEQ multiplex PCR, the TCRdb table keeps only in-frame clones and is missing some. The table shows more than 110,000 clones, with approximately 78% occurring only once. The sample was peripheral blood. The sequence came from a woman of 80 years or more with acute or convalescent COVID-19. The V call is TRBV5-1, the J call TRBJ2-3; 8 bases are a match to TRBD1. The CDR3 nucleotides read TGCGCCAGCAGCTTGGAGGACAGGGGCACAGATACGCAGTATTTT. Its protein product is CASSLEDRGTDTQYF.